The present entry profiles one T cell receptor beta chain with its context. This sample is drawn from a study of cytomegalovirus exposure and HLA in healthy donors. The study ran its PCR with 60 Vbeta and 13 Jbeta primers. TCRdb's table, derived via immunoSEQ multiplex PCR, lists solely in-frame clones and lacks some. The table includes over 150,000 clones, just over 75% detected once. Germline assignment: CDR1 MGHRA and CDR2 YSYEKL. Trimming took 0 bases from V and 0 from J, leaving 15 bases between them. This CDR3 has 18 residues. V usage is TRBV4-1 and J usage is TRBJ1-3; tentatively, D is TRBD1 (6 bases). The specimen sequenced was PBMCs. The sequence derives from a woman aged 25 to 39 in good health and CMV-seropositive. CDR3 region: CASSQETTGAPSGNTIYF. CDR3 sequence (DNA): TGCGCCAGCAGCCAAGAGACGACAGGAGCCCCCTCTGGAAACACCATATATTTT.